This T cell receptor beta chain originates from a study of T cell repertoires in cytomegalovirus infection. Across the whole study: It was recently identified HLA-C-restricted and well-studied HLA-B-restricted CMV epitopes that the study used. Study results and limitations: Identification of carriers of CMV plus the relevant HLA was performed using cumulative public TCR beta family frequency.

Regarding this clonotype: Its antigen is unidentified.

The ends were cut back, 2 bases at V and 2 bases at J, with 12 bases in the middle. The CDR3 runs to 15 residues. Germline CDR1 and CDR2: WSHSY and SAAADI. TCRdb itself ran the reads through MiXCR, one entry per CDR3 protein. The sample comprises 640,000 or so distinct CDR3 sequences, around a third of which are singletons, and 15% to 20% rests with the top ten. The specimen comprised cultured PBMCs, sampled from culture after CMV antigen stimulation. This receptor was obtained from a human donor in good health (CMV status not recorded). Some clones in this sample may be carry-over from other donors' samples. The chain combines TRBV10-2 with TRBJ1-2; the D is unclear. The CDR3 is CASSEPRAPNYGYTF. As DNA, the CDR3 is TGCGCCAGCAGTGAGCCCCGGGCCCCAAACTATGGCTACACCTTC.